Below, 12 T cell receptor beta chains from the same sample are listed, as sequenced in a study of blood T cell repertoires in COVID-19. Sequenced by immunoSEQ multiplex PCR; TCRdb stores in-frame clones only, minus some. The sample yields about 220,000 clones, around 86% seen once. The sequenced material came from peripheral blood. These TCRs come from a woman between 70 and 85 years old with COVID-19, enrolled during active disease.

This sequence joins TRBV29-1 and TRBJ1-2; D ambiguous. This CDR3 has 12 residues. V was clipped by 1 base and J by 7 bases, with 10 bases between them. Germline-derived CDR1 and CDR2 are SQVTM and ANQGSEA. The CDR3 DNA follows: TGCAGCGTTGAAGGAGGGAGCCGTGGCTACACCTTC. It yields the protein CSVEGGSRGYTF.

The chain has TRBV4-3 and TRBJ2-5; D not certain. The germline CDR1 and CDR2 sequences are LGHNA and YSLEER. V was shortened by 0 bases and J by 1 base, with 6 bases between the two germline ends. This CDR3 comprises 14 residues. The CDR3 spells CASSQDPSQETQYF. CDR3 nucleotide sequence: TGCGCCAGCAGCCAAGATCCTTCCCAAGAGACCCAGTACTTC.

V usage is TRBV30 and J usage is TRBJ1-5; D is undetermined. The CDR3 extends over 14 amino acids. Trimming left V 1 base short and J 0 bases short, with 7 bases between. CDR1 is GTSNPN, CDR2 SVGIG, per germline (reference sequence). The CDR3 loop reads CAWSGGNSNQPQHF. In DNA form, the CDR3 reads TGTGCCTGGAGTGGCGGGAATAGCAATCAGCCCCAGCATTTT.

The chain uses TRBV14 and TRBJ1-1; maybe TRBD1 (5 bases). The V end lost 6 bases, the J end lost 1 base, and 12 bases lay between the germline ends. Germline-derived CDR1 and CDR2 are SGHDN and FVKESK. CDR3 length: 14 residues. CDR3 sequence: CASSHLGGNTEAFF. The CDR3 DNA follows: TGTGCCAGCAGTCATCTCGGGGGGAACACTGAAGCTTTCTTT.

In nucleotides, the CDR3 is TGTGCCAGCAGCTTGGCGGTACTAGCGGGAGCGCGGGTAGAGACCCAGTACTTC. It is translated as CASSLAVLAGARVETQYF. The genes are TRBV5-8 and TRBJ2-5; 11 bases fit TRBD2. The CDR3 length is 18 residues. CDR1 and CDR2 (germline): SGHTS, YDEGEE. V lost 0 bases, J lost 4 bases, and 11 bases stayed unmatched.

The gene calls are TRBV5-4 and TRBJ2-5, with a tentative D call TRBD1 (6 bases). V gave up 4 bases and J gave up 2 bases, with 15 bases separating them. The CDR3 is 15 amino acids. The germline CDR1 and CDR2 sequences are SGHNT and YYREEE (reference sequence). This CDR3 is CASSPTPGVQETQYF. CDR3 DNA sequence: TGTGCCAGCAGCCCTACCCCAGGGGTACAAGAGACCCAGTACTTC.

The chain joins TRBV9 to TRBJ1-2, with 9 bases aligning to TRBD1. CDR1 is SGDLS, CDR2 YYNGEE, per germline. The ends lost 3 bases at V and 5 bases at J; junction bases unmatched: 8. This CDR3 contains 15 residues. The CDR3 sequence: CASSAKGQGTYGYTF. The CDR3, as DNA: TGTGCCAGCAGCGCAAAGGGACAGGGAACATATGGCTACACCTTC.

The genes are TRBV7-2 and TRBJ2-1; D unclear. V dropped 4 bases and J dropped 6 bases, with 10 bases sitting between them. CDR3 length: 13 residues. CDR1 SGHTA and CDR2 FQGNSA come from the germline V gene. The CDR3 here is CASSSRRSNEQFF. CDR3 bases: TGTGCCAGCAGCTCCCGCCGCAGCAATGAGCAGTTCTTC.

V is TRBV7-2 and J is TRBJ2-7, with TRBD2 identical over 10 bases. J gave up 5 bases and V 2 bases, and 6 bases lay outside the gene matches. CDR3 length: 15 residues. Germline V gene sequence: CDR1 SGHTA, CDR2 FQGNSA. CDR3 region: CASSLFASGSDEQYF. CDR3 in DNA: TGTGCCAGCAGCTTATTCGCTAGCGGGAGCGACGAGCAGTACTTC.

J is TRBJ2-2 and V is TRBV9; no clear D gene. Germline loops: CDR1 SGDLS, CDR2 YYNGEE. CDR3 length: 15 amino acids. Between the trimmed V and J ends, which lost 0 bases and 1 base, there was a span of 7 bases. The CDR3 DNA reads TGTGCCAGCAGCGTAGGCCAGGTGAACACCGGGGAGCTGTTTTTT. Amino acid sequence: CASSVGQVNTGELFF.

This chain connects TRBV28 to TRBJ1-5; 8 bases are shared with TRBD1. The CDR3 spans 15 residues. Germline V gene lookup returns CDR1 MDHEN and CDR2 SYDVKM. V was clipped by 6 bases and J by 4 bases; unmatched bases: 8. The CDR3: CASRSGGANNQPQHF. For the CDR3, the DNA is TGTGCCAGCAGGTCAGGGGGCGCGAATAATCAGCCCCAGCATTTT.

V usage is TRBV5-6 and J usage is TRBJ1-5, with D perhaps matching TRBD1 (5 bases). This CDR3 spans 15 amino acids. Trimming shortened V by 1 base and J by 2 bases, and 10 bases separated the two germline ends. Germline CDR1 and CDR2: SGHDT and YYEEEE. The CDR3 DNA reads TGTGCCAGCAGCTTGAGCAGGGATGGCAATCAGCCCCAGCATTTT. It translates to CASSLSRDGNQPQHF.